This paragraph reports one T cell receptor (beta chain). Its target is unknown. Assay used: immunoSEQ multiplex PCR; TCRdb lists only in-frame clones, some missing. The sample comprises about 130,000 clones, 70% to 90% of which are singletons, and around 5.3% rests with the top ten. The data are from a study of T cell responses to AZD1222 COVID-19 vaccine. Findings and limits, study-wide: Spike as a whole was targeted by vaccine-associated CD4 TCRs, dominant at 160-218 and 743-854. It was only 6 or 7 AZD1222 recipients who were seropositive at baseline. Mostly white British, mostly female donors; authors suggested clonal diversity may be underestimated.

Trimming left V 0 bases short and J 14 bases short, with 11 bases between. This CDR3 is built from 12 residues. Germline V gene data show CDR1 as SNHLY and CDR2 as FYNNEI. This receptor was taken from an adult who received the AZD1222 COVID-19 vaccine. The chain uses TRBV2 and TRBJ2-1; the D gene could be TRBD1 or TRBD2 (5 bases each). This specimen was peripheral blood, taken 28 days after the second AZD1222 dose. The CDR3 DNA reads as TGTGCCAGCAGTGAAGCGGAACAGGAGGAGTTCTTC. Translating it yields CASSEAEQEEFF.